This entry lists 31 T cell receptor beta chains sequenced from one sample in a study of T cells in Graves' hyperthyroidism and ophthalmopathy. TCR beta CDR3 region amplification was performed from RNA transcripts. The HTBI primer set served for first-round RT-PCR of the TCR CDR3. MiXCR was run by TCRdb on the multiplex PCR reads, yielding one entry per CDR3 protein. The sample contains 500,000 to 550,000 distinct CDR3 sequences, 15% to 20% of which appear only once. What was sequenced was blood. All receptors come from a man aged 40-49 years with Graves' ophthalmopathy.

This chain connects TRBV12-3 or TRBV12-4 to TRBJ2-2; D perhaps matches TRBD1 (5 bases). The CDR3 runs 14 residues. With 7 bases removed from V and 2 bases from J, the gap between germline ends came to 11 bases. The CDR3 DNA is TGTGCCAGCAATTTGCAGGGAAACACCGGGGAGCTGTTTTTT. Encoded protein: CASNLQGNTGELFF.

There are many counts of this clonotype. This chain joins TRBV6-1 and TRBJ1-1; D uncertain. Trimming took 2 bases from V and 3 from J, leaving 7 bases between them. Germline lookup yields CDR1 MNHNS and CDR2 SASEGT. The CDR3 is 13 amino acids. This chain's CDR3 is CASSERVDTEAFF. As DNA, the CDR3 is TGTGCCAGCAGTGAAAGGGTTGACACTGAAGCTTTCTTT.

The chain employs TRBV7-2 and TRBJ1-4; a weak D match, TRBD1 (5 bases). The CDR3 length is 17 residues. Between the trimmed V and J ends, which lost 5 bases and 3 bases, there was a span of 19 bases. Germline CDR1 SGHTA, CDR2 FQGNSA. The CDR3 coding sequence is TGTGCCAGCAGCCGACTTAGGACCTGGGGACCTAATGAAAAACTGTTTTTT. Translating gives CASSRLRTWGPNEKLFF.

The rearrangement links TRBV6-2 or TRBV6-3 to TRBJ2-1; 10 nucleotides agree with TRBD2. The CDR3 sequence is 13 residues long. Germline V gives CDR1 MNHEY, CDR2 SVGEGT. Trimming removed 10 bases from V and 5 bases from J; junction bases left unmatched: 5. Here the CDR3 reads CATYSGGNNEQFF. The CDR3 DNA reads TGTGCCACCTATAGCGGGGGGAACAATGAGCAGTTCTTC.

The rearrangement uses TRBV18 and TRBJ1-2; TRBD1 aligns across 9 bases. CDR1 is KGHSH, CDR2 LQKENI, per germline. This CDR3 comprises 14 residues. V gave up 4 bases and J gave up 6 bases; unmatched junction bases: 6. The CDR3 is CASSQRGTGNGYTF. In nucleotides, the CDR3 is TGTGCCAGCTCACAACGCGGGACAGGGAATGGCTACACCTTC.

A few counts support this clonotype. The chain is built from TRBV7-9 and TRBJ1-4; D remains ambiguous. This CDR3 comprises 14 residues. Germline V gene data show CDR1 as SEHNR and CDR2 as FQNEAQ (reference sequence). V was pared by 5 bases and J by 3 bases, with 10 bases between. CDR3 DNA: TGTGCCAGCAGCCTACACTCGGCTAATGAAAAACTGTTTTTT. It yields the protein CASSLHSANEKLFF.

This clonotype was detected ten times or more. This CDR3 is CASRPIRVGTEAFF. CDR3 DNA: TGTGCCAGCAGGCCCATTAGGGTGGGCACTGAAGCTTTCTTT. The chain links TRBV12-3 or TRBV12-4 to TRBJ1-1; no firm D call. Trimming shortened V by 6 bases and J by 4 bases, and 15 bases separated the two germline ends. This CDR3 is built from 14 residues.

This clonotype appeared a few times. The chain recombines TRBV7-9 with TRBJ1-1; the D gene is possibly TRBD1 (6 bases). In germline, CDR1 is SEHNR, CDR2 FQNEAQ (reference sequence). Trimming shortened V by 4 bases and J by 8 bases, and 14 bases separated the two germline ends. This CDR3 is 13 amino acids long. The chain's CDR3 is CASSSRGGPEAFF. In DNA form, the CDR3 reads TGTGCCAGCAGCTCCCGAGGGGGGCCAGAAGCTTTCTTT.

J is TRBJ2-2 and V is TRBV20-1; TRBD2 matches at 12 bases. CDR1 and CDR2 from the germline V gene are DFQATT and SNEGSKA (reference sequence). This CDR3 is 14 amino acids long. V shed 5 bases, J shed 8 bases, and the junction held 6 bases outside the gene matches. DNA of the CDR3: TGCAGTGCTTCTAGCGGGGGGGCGTCGGGGGAGCTGTTTTTT. Protein sequence: CSASSGGASGELFF.

This clonotype was counted ten times or more. This chain links TRBV28 with TRBJ1-5; D is uncertain. V was clipped by 5 bases and J by 3 bases, with 14 bases between them. CDR1 is MDHEN and CDR2 is SYDVKM in the germline V gene. CDR3 length: 15 amino acids. CDR3 nucleotides: TGTGCCAGCAGTATAGAAGCCTCTACCAATCAGCCCCAGCATTTT. Translated, it gives CASSIEASTNQPQHF.

The rearrangement links TRBV7-9 to TRBJ2-1; maybe TRBD2 (6 bases). The CDR3 is made up of 13 amino acids. Germline-derived CDR1 and CDR2 are SEHNR and FQNEAQ (reference sequence). The germline V and J ends were trimmed by 3 bases and 3 bases, with 6 bases remaining between them. CDR3: CASSFSGYNEQFF. The CDR3 DNA reads as TGTGCCAGCAGCTTTAGCGGCTACAATGAGCAGTTCTTC.

Ten or more counts support this clonotype. This chain connects TRBV12-3 or TRBV12-4 to TRBJ2-1, with 12 bases aligning to TRBD2. V shed 1 base, J shed 4 bases, and the junction held 8 bases outside the gene matches. The CDR3 has 18 residues. The CDR3 here is CASSLEAGTSGLYNEQFF. DNA for the CDR3: TGTGCCAGCAGTTTAGAAGCCGGGACTAGCGGGTTGTACAATGAGCAGTTCTTC.

Many counts were recorded for this clonotype. The J gene is TRBJ2-1, the V gene TRBV7-2, with 14 positions matching TRBD2. The CDR3 spans 20 residues. V trimming: 4 bases; J trimming: 7 bases; junction bases outside the gene matches: 18. Germline CDR1 SGHTA, CDR2 FQGNSA. The CDR3 nucleotides read TGTGCCAGCAGCTCAAATAGTCGGGGACTAGCGGGAGTTATCATTAATGAGCAGTTCTTC. As protein: CASSSNSRGLAGVIINEQFF.

The rearrangement joins TRBV28 to TRBJ2-7, with 10 positions matching TRBD1. This CDR3 region has 15 residues. From germline, CDR1 is MDHEN and CDR2 SYDVKM. V lost 7 bases and J lost 2; bases outside the gene matches: 8. The CDR3 DNA sequence: TGTGCCAGCATCGCTGCTGGGACAGGGGCCTACGAGCAGTACTTC. Translated, it gives CASIAAGTGAYEQYF.

There are many counts of this clonotype. This chain joins TRBV28 and TRBJ2-7, with 13 bases aligning to TRBD2. With 6 bases clipped from V and 4 bases from J, the junction kept 6 bases outside the gene matches. Germline loops: CDR1 MDHEN, CDR2 SYDVKM. The CDR3 is 15 residues long. The CDR3 loop reads CASSPTSGRVYEQYF. The CDR3 DNA sequence: TGTGCCAGCAGCCCAACTAGCGGGAGGGTTTACGAGCAGTACTTC.

This clonotype was counted at least ten times. The rearrangement links TRBV11-3 to TRBJ2-5, with D possibly matching TRBD1 (5 bases). This CDR3 region has 13 residues. V dropped 0 bases and J dropped 9 bases, with 11 bases sitting between them. CDR1 and CDR2 (germline): SGHNT, YENEEA. Written as DNA, the CDR3 is TGTGCCAGCAGCTTAGATAGGGGCAGAGCCCAGTACTTC. It yields the protein CASSLDRGRAQYF.

This clonotype was observed many times. The rearrangement links TRBV10-3 to TRBJ1-1; 12 bases match TRBD1. CDR3 size: 14 residues. Germline values: CDR1 ENHRY, CDR2 SYGVKD. The J segment lost 6 bases and the V segment lost 6 bases, leaving 5 bases of the junction unmatched. The CDR3 region is CAISGTGGRPEAFF. The DNA for the CDR3 is TGTGCCATCAGCGGGACAGGGGGCAGGCCTGAAGCTTTCTTT.

In the case of this clonotype: Mismatch with germline at one junction end may stem from a read error. V usage is TRBV11-3 and J usage is TRBJ1-1; D gene uncertain. The CDR3 has 13 residues. The V gene's germline CDR1 is SGHNT and CDR2 YENEEA. DNA for the CDR3: TGTGCCAGCAGCTTATTAAGTGTCGCTGAAGCTTCCTTT. This translates into CASSLLSVAEASF.

In this sample, this clonotype turned up once. The chain has TRBV7-9 and TRBJ1-4; D not certain. Between the trimmed V and J ends, which lost 3 bases and 5 bases, there was a span of 7 bases. CDR1 and CDR2 from the germline V gene are SEHNR and FQNEAQ (reference sequence). The CDR3 spans 13 residues. CDR3 bases: TGTGCCAGCAGCTTCACAGAAAATGAAAAACTGTTTTTT. The encoded protein is CASSFTENEKLFF.

The chain recombines TRBV18 with TRBJ2-2, with D maybe TRBD2 (5 bases). The germline V gene encodes CDR1 KGHSH and CDR2 LQKENI. The V gene lost 4 bases and the J gene lost 3 bases, with 15 bases spanning the gap. This CDR3 contains 16 residues. DNA for the CDR3: TGTGCCAGCTCACGGACTGTCGCTGGCGACACCGGGGAGCTGTTTTTT. Residues: CASSRTVAGDTGELFF.

This clonotype was observed many times. J is TRBJ2-1 and V is TRBV2; maybe TRBD2 (5 bases). V lost 4 bases and J lost 8, with 21 bases in between. The germline V gene encodes CDR1 SNHLY and CDR2 FYNNEI. CDR3 length equals 16 residues. CDR3 region: CASSGLENGKRDEQFF. The CDR3 nucleotides read TGTGCCAGCAGTGGGTTGGAGAATGGCAAGAGGGATGAGCAGTTCTTC.

Here the CDR3 reads CASSWGGTYNEQFF. In nucleotides, the CDR3 is TGTGCCAGTAGTTGGGGGGGAACCTACAATGAGCAGTTCTTC. The V gene is TRBV11-2, the J gene TRBJ2-1; 7 nucleotides line up with TRBD2. This CDR3 region has 14 residues. The germline V gene encodes CDR1 SGHAT and CDR2 FQNNGV. Trimming took 9 bases from V and 2 from J; bases not matched to a gene: 7.

Many counts were recorded for this clonotype. This chain connects TRBV5-1 to TRBJ2-3, with 9 nucleotides matching TRBD2. The CDR3 consists of 16 residues. V lost 0 bases to trimming and J lost 0 bases; unmatched junction nucleotides: 2. The germline V gene has CDR1 SGHRS and CDR2 YFSETQ. CDR3 in DNA: TGCGCCAGCAGCTTGGGGACTAGCGCAAGCACAGATACGCAGTATTTT. This encodes CASSLGTSASTDTQYF.

The rearrangement links TRBV7-3 to TRBJ2-2, with D uncertain. V was pared by 5 bases and J by 6 bases, with 10 bases between. Germline V gene lookup returns CDR1 SGHTA and CDR2 FQGTGA. The CDR3 is 13 amino acids. In DNA form, the CDR3 reads TGTGCCAGCAGCCATAAGATTCCCGGGGAGCTGTTTTTT. Residues: CASSHKIPGELFF.

This clonotype showed up many times. The chain combines TRBV11-2 with TRBJ2-1; D gene uncertain. V was trimmed by 5 bases and J by 7 bases, leaving 9 bases between them. The germline gives CDR1 SGHAT, CDR2 FQNNGV. The CDR3 runs 12 residues. The CDR3, as DNA: TGTGCCAGCAGCCTCGATTGGAATGAGCAGTTCTTC. Amino acids: CASSLDWNEQFF.

V and J are TRBV2 and TRBJ2-5; D might be TRBD1 or TRBD2, each matching 6 bases. Per germline, CDR1 SNHLY and CDR2 FYNNEI. V shed 3 bases and J shed 2 bases, with 10 bases lying between them. There are 14 residues in the CDR3. CDR3 loop: CASSEGGRQETQYF. In nucleotides, the CDR3 is TGTGCCAGCAGTGAGGGGGGCAGGCAAGAGACCCAGTACTTC.

This clonotype occurred many times. The V call is TRBV7-3, the J call TRBJ2-2; D is tentatively TRBD1 or TRBD2 (5 bases each). Germline CDR1 and CDR2: SGHTA and FQGTGA. The CDR3 is made up of 14 amino acids. Trimming took off 4 bases at V and 4 bases at J, with 10 bases between the two ends. The CDR3 here is CASSSTGATGELFF. The CDR3 DNA reads as TGTGCCAGCAGCTCCACCGGGGCCACCGGGGAGCTGTTTTTT.

This clonotype was recorded many times. The chain carries TRBV11-3 and TRBJ1-1, with a weak D call TRBD1 (5 bases). Trimming shortened V by 3 bases and J by 4 bases, and 9 bases separated the two germline ends. This CDR3 comprises 13 residues. Germline CDR1 is SGHNT and CDR2 is YENEEA. The CDR3 region has the DNA TGTGCCAGCAGCTTCGACGGGGGCACTGAAGCTTTCTTT. Protein product: CASSFDGGTEAFF.

The chain uses TRBV29-1 and TRBJ2-1; 11 bases match TRBD2. The CDR3 runs 17 residues. V lost 6 bases, J lost 0 bases, and 10 bases stayed unmatched. The germline CDR1 and CDR2 sequences are SQVTM and ANQGSEA. CDR3 DNA: TGCAGCGTACTGGGACTAGCGGAGATCCTCTCCTACAATGAGCAGTTCTTC. Its translation: CSVLGLAEILSYNEQFF.

J is TRBJ1-2 and V is TRBV28; D is unclear. The V end was cut by 4 bases, the J end by 5 bases, with 11 bases between. The CDR3 totals 13 residues. CDR1 MDHEN and CDR2 SYDVKM come from the germline V gene. The CDR3 bases are TGTGCCAGCAGTTCCCACAGCTTTTATGGCTACACCTTC. Translated: CASSSHSFYGYTF.

This clonotype was recorded a few times. The gene calls are TRBV13 and TRBJ2-4, with a possible D match to TRBD1 (6 bases). V gave up 5 bases and J gave up 3 bases, with 20 bases separating them. CDR3 length: 17 amino acids. CDR1 PRHDT and CDR2 FYEKMQ come from the germline V gene (reference sequence). The CDR3 protein is CASSTMTGRGGKNIQYF. The CDR3 DNA sequence: TGTGCCAGCAGCACCATGACAGGAAGAGGGGGCAAAAACATTCAGTACTTC.